Listed below are T cell receptor beta chains from one sample, sequenced in a study of patients and donors after allogeneic stem cell transplantation. TCRdb reanalysed the RT-PCR reads using MiXCR and keeps one entry per CDR3 protein. The data contain hundreds of thousands of distinct CDR3 sequences, roughly 17% of them singletons. Material for sequencing was blood, either unsorted or a sorted T cell fraction (not recorded which). The receptors here all came from a human donor who was either an allogeneic HSCT recipient or a stem cell or donor lymphocyte infusion donor (not recorded which). It is not recorded whose cells these are; they may come from a transplant donor. CDR3s include the opening cysteine and the closing phenylalanine or tryptophan.

TRBV7-2	CASTLTGGYYGYTF
TRBV9	CASSVVPGLGQHDLGYTF
TRBV7-7	CASSLYGRGNNEQFF
TRBV7-2	CASSPQGPTNQPQHF
TRBV7-2	CASSLLFFGGYTF
TRBV23-1	CATNTWGGHTGELFF
TRBV20-1	CSARRWDRVLVGYTF
TRBV20-1	CSARDPSRTSDEQFF
TRBV5-1	CASTTSPGQGTYEQYF
TRBV6-5	CASSYRPPGYPYEQYF
TRBV20-1	CSASASGRLTDTQYF
TRBV29-1	CSVPAYTEAFF
TRBV5-1	CASSLRWPTEAFF
TRBV27	CASSLGFGLQETQYF
TRBV7-2	CASSLEEAGPYEQYF
TRBV12-3/TRBV12-4	CASSPQGGADTQYF
TRBV5-1	CASSLRDWAPNEQFF
TRBV4-2	CASSQGATSKRTGELFF
TRBV11-2	CASSPMGQVETQYF
TRBV7-9	CASSAPEAFF
TRBV10-3	CAIRGTGGETEAFF
TRBV25-1	CASSDPTYGYTF
TRBV4-1	CASSQELRGARGNTIYF
TRBV11-2	CASSSRGGFYGYTF
TRBV12-3/TRBV12-4	CASSIYRGSYGYTF
TRBV11-1	CASSPRPQGRRVIYNEQFF
TRBV29-1	CSVDGQGGEKLFF